These 2 T cell receptor beta chains were sequenced from one sample in a study of regulatory T cells in long-lasting Graves disease. The time point was: newly diagnosed GD, antithyroid drugs for less than 3 months. After RNA was extracted from PBMCs, the TCR library was made from it. The TCR beta library used iRepertoire HTBI primers with Arm-PCR amplification of CDR3. TCRdb re-derived calls from the multiplex PCR reads in MiXCR, one entry per CDR3 protein. Altogether 350,000 to 450,000 distinct CDR3 sequences are present, 15% being singletons, with the ten largest covering roughly 7.7%. These data were also filed under a second study, of T cells in Graves' hyperthyroidism and ophthalmopathy.

This material consisted of peripheral blood mononuclear cells (PBMCs), taken at new diagnosis, from a patient treated with antithyroid drugs. These receptors came from a woman aged 35 to 49 with Graves disease.

This clonotype was counted a few times. CDR3: CASAQDGSHEQYF. As DNA, the CDR3 is TGTGCTAGTGCCCAGGACGGCAGTCACGAGCAGTACTTC. This chain uses TRBV12-5 with TRBJ2-7; no clear D gene. The CDR3 is 13 amino acids. V was trimmed by 7 bases and J by 5 bases, leaving 15 bases between them. The germline gives CDR1 LGHNT, CDR2 FRNRAP.

This clonotype has only a few counts. The chain links TRBV7-9 to TRBJ1-2, with a tentative D call TRBD1 (5 bases). CDR1 is SEHNR and CDR2 is FQNEAQ in the germline V gene (reference sequence). The V and J ends lost 6 bases and 1 base respectively, with 15 bases between them. This CDR3 is 15 amino acids long. The CDR3, as DNA: TGTGCCAGCAGACCGCAGGGACCCTTTAACTATGGCTACACCTTC. This encodes CASRPQGPFNYGYTF.